This T cell receptor beta chain was found in a study of shared clonotypes between healthy human individuals. Overall study findings and caveats: It was anticipated that sequencing depth would influence how many clonotypes donors shared.

Naive CD8 cells were CD45RO-negative, positively selected for CCR7, excluding terminally differentiated effector memory CD45RA+ cells. Everyone who donated was a Caucasian adult who lived in Nashville, Tennessee. V was trimmed by 5 bases and J by 1 base, leaving 11 bases between them. CDR1 is KGHSH and CDR2 is LQKENI in the germline V gene. The CDR3 runs 14 residues. Points on this clone: Antigen unknown.

Produced via immunoSEQ multiplex PCR; TCRdb's table is partial and in-frame only. The sample yields about 680,000 clones, roughly 94% seen once. The sequenced sample consisted of naive CD8+ T cells sorted from blood. The TCR comes from a man aged 30 to 39 in good health. V gene TRBV18 combines with J gene TRBJ1-1, with D unresolved. The CDR3 region has the DNA TGTGCCAGCTCAGGCCAGGTCGAGAACACTGAAGCTTTCTTT. Amino acid sequence: CASSGQVENTEAFF.